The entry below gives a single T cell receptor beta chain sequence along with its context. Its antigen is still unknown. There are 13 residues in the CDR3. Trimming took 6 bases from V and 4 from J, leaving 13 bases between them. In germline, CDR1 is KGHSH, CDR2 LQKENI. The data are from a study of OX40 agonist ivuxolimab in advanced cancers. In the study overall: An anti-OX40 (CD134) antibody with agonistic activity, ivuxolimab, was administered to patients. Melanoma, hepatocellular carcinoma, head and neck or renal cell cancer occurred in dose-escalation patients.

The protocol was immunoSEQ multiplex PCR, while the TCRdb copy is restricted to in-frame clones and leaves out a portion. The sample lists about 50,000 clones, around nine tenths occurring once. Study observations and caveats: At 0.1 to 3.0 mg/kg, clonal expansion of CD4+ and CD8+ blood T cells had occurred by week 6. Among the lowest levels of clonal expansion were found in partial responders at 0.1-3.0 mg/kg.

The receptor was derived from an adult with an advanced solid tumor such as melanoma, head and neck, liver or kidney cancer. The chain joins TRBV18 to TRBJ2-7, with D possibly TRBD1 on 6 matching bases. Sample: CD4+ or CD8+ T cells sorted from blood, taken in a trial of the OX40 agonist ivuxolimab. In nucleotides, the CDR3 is TGTGCCAGCTCGCCGACAGGAGGTTACGAGCAGTACTTC. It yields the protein CASSPTGGYEQYF.